The T cell receptor beta chain under discussion was sequenced for a study of blood T cell repertoires in COVID-19. At the level of the study: The analysed material was cDNA or gDNA that came from T cells, B-cell-depleted T cells, or PBMCs.

Unmatched junction bases numbered 14, after V lost 3 bases and J lost 9 bases. This CDR3 region has 15 residues. The germline V gene encodes CDR1 MDHEN and CDR2 SYDVKM. Living in 24 US areas, the participants were between roughly 18 and 89 years of age. The study assigned cohorts using participant-reported clinical history. As originally analysed: Amplification with reference gene primers provided the estimates of nucleated cell counts. Sequenced by immunoSEQ multiplex PCR; TCRdb stores in-frame clones only, minus some. V and J calls plus clone size are reproduced from that table; the DNA served to infer D and trimming. The repertoire includes fewer than 250,000 clones, 80% to 90% of them detected once, and about 3.8% sits in the top ten. This clone was seen a few times.

The chain carries TRBV28 and TRBJ2-7; TRBD2 aligns across 7 bases. The origin of this receptor is a woman in her forties with acute COVID-19. The sequenced sample consisted of PBMCs or T cells enriched from blood (not recorded which). The DNA for the CDR3 is TGTGCCAGCAGTTTCTTCGCGGGAGATTCGCTTGGGCAGTACTTC. Protein: CASSFFAGDSLGQYF.